This paragraph reports one T cell receptor beta chain. Its cognate antigen has yet to be identified. Base qualities were left out, and no much larger clone turns up one base away. In the prospective study, participants were about 18 to 95 years old, resided in 25 or so geographic areas of the United States, and were enrolled through a virtual design. In the prospective study, cohorts were assigned on the basis of participant-reported clinical history obtained from a screening survey and a study questionnaire. Exposed participants were defined as having been in contact with someone with a PCR-confirmed or clinician-diagnosed COVID-19 case within 2 weeks of study entry. Mobile phlebotomists in the prospective study collected whole blood, serum and a nasopharyngeal or oropharyngeal swab from every participant. Prospective study participants could optionally give additional blood draws and questionnaires over a roughly 2-month period. Before DNA extraction, prospective study blood samples were shipped either frozen or at room temperature.

The data belong to a study of blood T cell repertoires in COVID-19 (dated by TCRdb to about 2020). Notes on the research overall: Samples covering the acute and convalescent phases of COVID-19 were provided by collaborators in the United States, Italy and Spain. The material from the prospective study consisted of cDNA or gDNA derived from T cells, B-cell-depleted T cells, or PBMCs. The dataset comprised deeply sampled blood TCRbeta repertoires from subjects exposed to, actively infected with, or recovered from COVID-19. The repertoires were released in a freely available public database meant as a resource for research on the immune response to SARS-CoV-2. The samples were drawn from the first 160 participants of the ongoing ImmuneRACE study and from over 950 subjects provided by 6 global collaborators. The sample metadata nearly always contained a de-identified subject ID, COVID-19 status, age in years and sex. Where available, HLA class I and class II types were taken from metadata supplied by the sample provider and were not determined by assay-based typing. The study at large found these results: The quantity of clinical and demographic metadata differed by source and by participant and was supplied without curation.

Sequences SGHRS (CDR1) and YFSETQ (CDR2) are obtained from the germline V gene. From the cysteine through the phenylalanine, the CDR3 covers 14 amino acids. The entry retains the CDR3 DNA only, 42 bases that are in frame from base 1. V has 4 bases trimmed and J has 6 bases trimmed; junction bases matching no gene number 8. TCRbeta CDR3 regions were amplified from genomic DNA using the immunoSEQ Assay, a bias-controlled multiplex PCR. From the authors' description of their analysis: Within the assay, amplification of reference gene primers was used to estimate how many nucleated cells each sample contained. To quantify the absolute abundance of each unique TCRbeta CDR3 rearrangement, sequence reads were collapsed and filtered. Productive Simpson clonality was computed per sample as the square root of Simpson's diversity index over productive rearrangements. TCRdb limited this immuneACCESS table to in-frame rearrangements with V and J called. A share of clones is missing; checked studies link under half to unresolved V genes, and the rest is unexplained. Clone size and the V and J calls come from that table; the DNA yielded D and trimming. For this sample there are 130,000 to 150,000 clones; over 80% appear just once. Clones ranked in the top ten supply roughly 5.5% of the sample.

Sequencing was performed on PBMCs or T cells enriched from blood (not recorded which). Recombination linked TRBV5-1 to TRBJ1-2; 8 middle bases align to TRBD1. This receptor was obtained from a woman aged 45-65 years who had been exposed to COVID-19. The DNA reads as follows: TGCGCCAGCAGCCCCGGACAGGGACCGGATGGCTACACCTTC. It translates to CASSPGQGPDGYTF. Outside the CDR3, residues come from the reference TRBV5-1 and TRBJ1-2 proteins, so the full variable domain is: KAGVTQTPRYLIKTRGQQVTLSCSPISGHRSVSWYQQTPGQGLQFLFEYFSETQRNKGNFPGRFSGRQFSNSRSEMNVSTLELGDSALYLCASSPGQGPDGYTFGSGTRLTVV.